The rows below give T cell receptor beta chains drawn from one sample of a study of a mutant IDH1 vaccine in newly diagnosed glioma. Clones were sequenced by immunoSEQ multiplex PCR, and TCRdb holds only the in-frame ones, with some missing. The sample consists of about 88,000 clones, over 75% of them appearing once. The source material was PBMCs, sampled from a glioma patient treated with radiotherapy, temozolomide or both. All receptors derive from a man aged 40-50 years with glioma. Some clones in this sample may be carry-over from other donors' samples. The conserved cysteine and the conserved F or W are not part of the CDR3 here. The order of the fields is V gene, CDR3 protein.

v_gene: TRBV29-1; CDR3aa: SVETVQPYGYT
v_gene: TRBV11-1; CDR3aa: ASSKGQSYEQY
v_gene: TRBV2; CDR3aa: ASTRTDEQY
v_gene: TRBV19; CDR3aa: ASSMRTGVGAAHNEQF
v_gene: TRBV2; CDR3aa: ASSEVRGFGGYT
v_gene: TRBV6-5; CDR3aa: ASSAIQGPGNTIY
v_gene: TRBV14; CDR3aa: ASSQEITGGNYGYT
v_gene: TRBV6-5; CDR3aa: ASSWRGENTEAF
v_gene: TRBV19; CDR3aa: ASSPQPHTGGTQY
v_gene: TRBV4-1; CDR3aa: ASSQDGTGTNTEAF
v_gene: TRBV7-8; CDR3aa: ASSLEQGRAGGYT
v_gene: TRBV10-3; CDR3aa: AISGTGGGNTIY
v_gene: TRBV2; CDR3aa: ASSETATEAF
v_gene: TRBV11-2; CDR3aa: ASSPRQGVKYYGYT
v_gene: TRBV18; CDR3aa: ASSPSGQDYGYT
v_gene: TRBV6-5; CDR3aa: ASSYYQGQPQH
v_gene: TRBV6-6; CDR3aa: ASSSQTGYQTEAF
v_gene: TRBV5-4; CDR3aa: ASSPGYETDLGYT
v_gene: TRBV5-6; CDR3aa: ASSLSFGWTEAF
v_gene: TRBV6-5; CDR3aa: ASSYRAGSSYEQY
v_gene: TRBV6-5; CDR3aa: ASSYSMTENTGELF
v_gene: TRBV2; CDR3aa: ASSGRTGYAGELF
v_gene: TRBV7-9; CDR3aa: ASSNLAGGLDEQF
v_gene: TRBV14; CDR3aa: ASSTAGSGANVLT
v_gene: TRBV2; CDR3aa: ASRPTSGSSYEQY